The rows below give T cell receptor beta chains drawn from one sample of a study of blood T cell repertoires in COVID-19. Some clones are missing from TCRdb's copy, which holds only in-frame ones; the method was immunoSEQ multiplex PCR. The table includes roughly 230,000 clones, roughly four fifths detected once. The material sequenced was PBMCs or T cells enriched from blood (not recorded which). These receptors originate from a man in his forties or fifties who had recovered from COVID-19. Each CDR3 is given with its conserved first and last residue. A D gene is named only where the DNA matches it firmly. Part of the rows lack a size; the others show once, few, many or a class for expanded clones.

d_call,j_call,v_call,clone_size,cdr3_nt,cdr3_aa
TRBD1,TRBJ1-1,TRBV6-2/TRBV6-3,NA,TGTGCCAGCAGTTACTCGGGACAGGGGGCGACTGAAGCTTTCTTT,CASSYSGQGATEAFF
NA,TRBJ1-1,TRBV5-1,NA,TGCGCCAGCAGCTTAATACAAATGAACACTGAAGCTTTCTTT,CASSLIQMNTEAFF
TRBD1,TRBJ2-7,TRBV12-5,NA,TGTGCTAGTGCCCTCGACAGGGGGTCCTACGAGCAGTACTTC,CASALDRGSYEQYF
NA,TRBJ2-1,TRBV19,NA,TGTGCCAGTAGTATAGATCGAAACTCGAATGAGCAGTTCTTC,CASSIDRNSNEQFF
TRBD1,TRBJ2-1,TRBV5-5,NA,TGTGCCAGCAGCTTGGGGACAGGGGCATACAATGAGCAGTTCTTC,CASSLGTGAYNEQFF
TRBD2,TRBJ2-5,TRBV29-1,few,TGCAGCGTTGTGGCTAGCGGGGTTGAGACCCAGTACTTC,CSVVASGVETQYF
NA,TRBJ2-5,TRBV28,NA,TGTGCCAGCAGTTTAGGGCAGGCCCCAGAGACCCAGTACTTC,CASSLGQAPETQYF
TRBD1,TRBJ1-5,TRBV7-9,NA,TGTGCCAGCAGCTTGGGAGGGACAGGGGGTAGGGCTGGGCCCCAGCATTTT,CASSLGGTGGRAGPQHF
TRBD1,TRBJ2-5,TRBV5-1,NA,TGCGCCAGCAGCATCCTAAGGACAGGGGGGGAGACCCAGTACTTC,CASSILRTGGETQYF
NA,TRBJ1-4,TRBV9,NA,TGTGCCAGCAGCCCGGGGAATGGGAATGAAAAACTGTTTTTT,CASSPGNGNEKLFF
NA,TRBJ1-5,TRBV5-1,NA,TGCGCCAGCAGCTTGGTTCCAGGGGGCAATCAGCCCCAGCATTTT,CASSLVPGGNQPQHF
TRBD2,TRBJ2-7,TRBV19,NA,TGTGCCAGTAGTATAAGGACTAGCGGGGACCGGCCCCCCCAGCAGTACTTC,CASSIRTSGDRPPQQYF
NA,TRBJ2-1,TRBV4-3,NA,TGCGCCAGCAGCCGGACTGGGGGACTGGAGCAGTTCTTC,CASSRTGGLEQFF
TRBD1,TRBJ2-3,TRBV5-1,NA,TGCGCCAGCAGCTCATTCCGACAGGGGGGAGATACGCAGTATTTT,CASSSFRQGGDTQYF
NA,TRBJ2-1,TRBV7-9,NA,TGTGCCAGCAGCCTCCCCGCGGGGAATGAGCAGTTCTTC,CASSLPAGNEQFF
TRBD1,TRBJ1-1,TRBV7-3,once,TGTGCCAGCAGCCCCGGGACAGGAGCTGAAGCTTTCTTT,CASSPGTGAEAFF
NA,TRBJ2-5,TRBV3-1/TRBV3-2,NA,TGTGCCAGCAGCCCGACAGATCAAGAGACCCAGTACTTC,CASSPTDQETQYF
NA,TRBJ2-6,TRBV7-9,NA,TGTGCCGGCCAGGAGGGCTCTGGGGCCAACGTCCTGACTTTC,CAGQEGSGANVLTF
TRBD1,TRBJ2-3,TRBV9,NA,TGTGCCAGCACCCTAGGGGGCCGCACAGATACGCAGTATTTT,CASTLGGRTDTQYF
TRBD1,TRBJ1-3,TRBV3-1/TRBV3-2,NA,TGTGCCAGCAGAGATGTCTCAGGGGGTTACGGAAACACCATATATTTT,CASRDVSGGYGNTIYF
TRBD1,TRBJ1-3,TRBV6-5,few,TGTGCCAGCAGTAGGACAGGGAGGAACACCATATATTTT,CASSRTGRNTIYF
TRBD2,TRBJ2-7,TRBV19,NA,TGTGCCAGTAGTATATCAGCGCAGCGGGGGGCCTACGAGCAGTACTTC,CASSISAQRGAYEQYF
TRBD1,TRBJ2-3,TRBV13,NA,TGTGCCAGCAGCTTAGGTGGGACAGGGGGCTGGACGCAGTATTTT,CASSLGGTGGWTQYF
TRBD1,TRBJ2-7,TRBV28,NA,TGTGCCAGCAGAACAGGGGGTGCCTACGAGCAGTACTTC,CASRTGGAYEQYF
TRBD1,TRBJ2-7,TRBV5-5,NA,TGTGCCAGCCGGACAGGGATAAACTACGAGCAGTACTTC,CASRTGINYEQYF
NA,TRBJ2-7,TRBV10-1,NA,TGCGCCAGCGGGAGCTCCTACGAGCAGTACTTC,CASGSSYEQYF
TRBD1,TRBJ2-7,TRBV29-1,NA,TGCAGCGGGATGACAGGGGGCTACGAGCAGTACTTC,CSGMTGGYEQYF
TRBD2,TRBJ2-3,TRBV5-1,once,TGCGCCAGCAGCTTCACTAGCGGGAGCACAGATACGCAGTATTTT,CASSFTSGSTDTQYF
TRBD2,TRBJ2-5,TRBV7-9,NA,TGTGCCAGCAGCTTTTTAGCGGGAGCCTCCCAAGAGACCCAGTACTTC,CASSFLAGASQETQYF
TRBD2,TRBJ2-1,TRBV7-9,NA,TGTGCCAGCAGCCCTACGGGACTAGCGCGGGTAAATGAGCAGTTCTTC,CASSPTGLARVNEQFF
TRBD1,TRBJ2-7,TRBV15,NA,TGTGCCACCAGCCCACCTCGCCGGACAGGCAACGAGCAGTACTTC,CATSPPRRTGNEQYF
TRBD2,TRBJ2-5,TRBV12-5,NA,TGTGCTAGTGGTATGGGCGGCGGGAGGGCACCGGCCCAGTACTTC,CASGMGGGRAPAQYF
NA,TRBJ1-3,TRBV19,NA,TGTGCCAGCTCCGAAGGGGGTGTCTACTCTGGAAACACCATATATTTT,CASSEGGVYSGNTIYF
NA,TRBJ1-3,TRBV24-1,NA,TGTGCCACCAGTGATTTTGGCGGGGGGGACACCATATATTTT,CATSDFGGGDTIYF
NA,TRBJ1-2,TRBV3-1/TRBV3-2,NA,TGTGCCAGCAGCCAGGACAGATTATCCTATGGCTACACCTTC,CASSQDRLSYGYTF
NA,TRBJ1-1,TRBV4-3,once,TGCGCCAGCAGCCAAGAAATTCGGGGCACTGAAGCTTTCTTT,CASSQEIRGTEAFF
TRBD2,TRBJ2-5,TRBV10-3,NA,TGTGCCATCAGTGGCCCCCCCGGGACTAGGGAACAAGAGACCCAGTACTTC,CAISGPPGTREQETQYF
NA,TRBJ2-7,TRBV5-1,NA,TGCGCCAGCAGCTTGGCGACACGAGTTGGGTACGAGCAGTACTTC,CASSLATRVGYEQYF
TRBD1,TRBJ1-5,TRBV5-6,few,TGTGCCAGCAGCTTGGCCACAGGGGGCTGGCAGCCCCAGCATTTT,CASSLATGGWQPQHF
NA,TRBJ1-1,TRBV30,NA,TGTGCCTGGTTTTCAAGGGGGACCTCCCCGGGAGCTTTCTTT,CAWFSRGTSPGAFF
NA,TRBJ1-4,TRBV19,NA,TGTGCCAGTAGTAACCGGGACAATAATGAAAAACTGTTTTTT,CASSNRDNNEKLFF
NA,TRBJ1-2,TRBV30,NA,TGTGCCTGGAGTATAGATCCGAGTGGCTACACCTTC,CAWSIDPSGYTF
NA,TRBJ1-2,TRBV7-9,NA,TGTGCCAGCAGCTTAGGAGGTCAGGGCTATGGCTACACCTTC,CASSLGGQGYGYTF
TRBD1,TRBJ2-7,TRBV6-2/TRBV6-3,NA,TGTGCCAGCAGTTGGGGGCCGGGACAGGAGACCTACGAGCAGTACTTC,CASSWGPGQETYEQYF
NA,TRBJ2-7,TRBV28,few,TGTGCCAGCAGGCACAGGGTCTACGAGCAGTACTTC,CASRHRVYEQYF
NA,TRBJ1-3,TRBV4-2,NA,TGTGCCAGCAGCCAAGATTTGGGCAGGCCCTCTGGAAACACCATATATTTT,CASSQDLGRPSGNTIYF
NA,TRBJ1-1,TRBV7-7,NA,TGTGCTAGCAGCGCAGACAGGAACACTGAAGCTTTCTTT,CASSADRNTEAFF
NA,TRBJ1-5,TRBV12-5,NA,TGTGCTAGTGCCCAGATCTTCCAGCCCCAGCATTTT,CASAQIFQPQHF
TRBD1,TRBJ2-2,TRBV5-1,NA,TGCGCCAGCAGCCCCAGGGGGCCTAACACCGGGGAGCTGTTTTTT,CASSPRGPNTGELFF
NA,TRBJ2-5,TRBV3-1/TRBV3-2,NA,TGTGCCAGCAGCCAAGATGGTCCCCCAGGGTGGATCTCCCTACAAGAGACCCAGTACTTC,CASSQDGPPGWISLQETQYF
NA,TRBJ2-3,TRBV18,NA,TGTGCCAGCTCACCTTCGTCGAGGGCTAGCACAGATACGCAGTATTTT,CASSPSSRASTDTQYF
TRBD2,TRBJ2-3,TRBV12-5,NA,TGTGCTAGTGGTTTGGGACTAGCGAAGAACACAGATACGCAGTATTTT,CASGLGLAKNTDTQYF
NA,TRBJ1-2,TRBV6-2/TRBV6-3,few,TGTGCCAGCAGTTTGACTGTCGACCTTTATGGCTACACCTTC,CASSLTVDLYGYTF
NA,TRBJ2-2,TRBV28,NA,TGTGCCAGCAGTTTCCCGGTCCCCCCCGGGGAGCTGTTTTTT,CASSFPVPPGELFF
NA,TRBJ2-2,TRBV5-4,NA,TGTGCCAGCAGCTTGACAGGTTCAGCCGCCGGGGAGCTGTTTTTT,CASSLTGSAAGELFF
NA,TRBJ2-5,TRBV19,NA,TGTGCCAGTAGTATGAGGCGGGTCCAAGAGACCCAGTACTTC,CASSMRRVQETQYF
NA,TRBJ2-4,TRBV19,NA,TGTGCCTCGGCAGACACCCCCAGAGACATTCAGTACTTC,CASADTPRDIQYF
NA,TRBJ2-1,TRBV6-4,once,TGTGCCAGCAGCCCGCTCTCGGGGAATGAGCAGTTCTTC,CASSPLSGNEQFF